The clone carrying this TCR beta chain was seen once. This sample stems from a study of blood T cell repertoires in COVID-19. TCRdb's table, derived via immunoSEQ multiplex PCR, lists solely in-frame clones and lacks some. The table includes under 450,000 clones, about 89% detected once. V shed 1 base and J shed 7 bases, with 19 bases lying between them. Germline CDR1 and CDR2: SGHDN and FVKESK. CDR3 length: 17 residues. The chain employs TRBV14 and TRBJ1-4; TRBD1 is a possible D gene (5 bases). This TCR was sampled from a woman in her thirties or forties with COVID-19, enrolled during active disease. Sequencing was performed on peripheral blood. CDR3: CASSQVGSARDREKLFF. CDR3 coding DNA: TGTGCCAGCAGCCAAGTAGGGTCCGCCAGGGATCGTGAAAAACTGTTTTTT. Supplemented by reference TRBV14 and TRBJ1-4, the full variable domain reads EAGVTQFPSHSVIEKGQTVTLRCDPISGHDNLYWYRRVMGKEIKFLLHFVKESKQDESGMPNNRFLAERTGGTYSTLKVQPAELEDSGVYFCASSQVGSARDREKLFFGSGTQLSVL.